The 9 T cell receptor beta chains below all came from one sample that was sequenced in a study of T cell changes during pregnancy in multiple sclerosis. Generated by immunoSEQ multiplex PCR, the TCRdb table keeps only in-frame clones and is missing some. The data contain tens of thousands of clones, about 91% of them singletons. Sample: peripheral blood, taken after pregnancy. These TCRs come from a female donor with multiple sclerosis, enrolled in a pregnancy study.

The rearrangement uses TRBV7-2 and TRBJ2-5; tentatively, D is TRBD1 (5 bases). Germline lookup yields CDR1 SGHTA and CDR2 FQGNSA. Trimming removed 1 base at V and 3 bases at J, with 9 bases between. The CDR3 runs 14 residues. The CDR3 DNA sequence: TGTGCCAGCAGCTTAGGGGGCTCCAAAGAGACCCAGTACTTC. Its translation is CASSLGGSKETQYF.

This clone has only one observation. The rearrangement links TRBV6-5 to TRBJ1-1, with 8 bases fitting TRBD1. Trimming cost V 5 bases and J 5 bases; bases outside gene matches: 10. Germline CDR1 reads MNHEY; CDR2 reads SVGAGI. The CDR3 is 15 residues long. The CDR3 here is CASSNPTGVGTEAFF. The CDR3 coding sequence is TGTGCCAGCAGTAACCCGACAGGGGTTGGGACTGAAGCTTTCTTT.

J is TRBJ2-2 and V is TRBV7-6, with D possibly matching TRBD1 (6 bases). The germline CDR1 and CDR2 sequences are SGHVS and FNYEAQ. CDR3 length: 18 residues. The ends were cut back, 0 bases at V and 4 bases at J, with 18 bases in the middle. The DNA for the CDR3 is TGTGCCAGCAGCTTAGCCGCTGTCCAGGGACACGGCACCGGGGAGCTGTTTTTT. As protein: CASSLAAVQGHGTGELFF.

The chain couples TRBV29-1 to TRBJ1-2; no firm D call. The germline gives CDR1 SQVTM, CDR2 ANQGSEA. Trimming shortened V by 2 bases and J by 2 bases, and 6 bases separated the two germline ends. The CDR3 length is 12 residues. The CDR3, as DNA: TGCAGCGTTGAACCGGGAAACTATGGCTACACCTTC. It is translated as CSVEPGNYGYTF.

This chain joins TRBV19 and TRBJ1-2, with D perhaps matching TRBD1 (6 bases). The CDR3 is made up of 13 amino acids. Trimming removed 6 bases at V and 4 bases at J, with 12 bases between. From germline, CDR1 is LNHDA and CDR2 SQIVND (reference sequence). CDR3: CASSTKTGYGYTF. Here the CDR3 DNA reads TGTGCCAGTAGCACTAAGACAGGCTATGGCTACACCTTC.

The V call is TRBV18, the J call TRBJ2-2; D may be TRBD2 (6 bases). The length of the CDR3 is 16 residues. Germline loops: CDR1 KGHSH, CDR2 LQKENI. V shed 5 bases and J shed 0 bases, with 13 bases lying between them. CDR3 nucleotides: TGTGCCAGCTCAGACCTCGGGGGAACGAACACCGGGGAGCTGTTTTTT. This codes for CASSDLGGTNTGELFF.

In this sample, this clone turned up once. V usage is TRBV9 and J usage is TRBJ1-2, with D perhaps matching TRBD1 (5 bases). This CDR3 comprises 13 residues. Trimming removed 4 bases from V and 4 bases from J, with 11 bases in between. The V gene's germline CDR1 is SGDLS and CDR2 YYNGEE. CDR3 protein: CASSPSGGYGYTF. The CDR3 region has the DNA TGTGCCAGCAGCCCCAGCGGGGGCTATGGCTACACCTTC.

The CDR3 loop reads CASTAFGGSEAFF. Here the CDR3 DNA reads TGCGCCAGCACCGCGTTTGGGGGGTCCGAAGCTTTCTTT. The chain uses TRBV4-3 and TRBJ1-1, with D possibly matching TRBD1 (5 bases). The V gene's germline CDR1 is LGHNA and CDR2 YSLEER. CDR3 length equals 13 residues. V lost 7 bases, J lost 8 bases, and 17 bases lay in between.

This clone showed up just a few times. The CDR3 sequence is CASSYQGVENTIYF. In DNA form, the CDR3 reads TGTGCCAGCAGTTACCAGGGGGTCGAGAACACCATATATTTT. The genes are TRBV6-6 and TRBJ1-3, with 7 bases identical to TRBD1. J was trimmed by 7 bases and V by 2 bases; bases with no gene match: 5. Per the germline V gene, CDR1 is MNHNY and CDR2 is SVGAGI (reference sequence). CDR3 length equals 14 residues.